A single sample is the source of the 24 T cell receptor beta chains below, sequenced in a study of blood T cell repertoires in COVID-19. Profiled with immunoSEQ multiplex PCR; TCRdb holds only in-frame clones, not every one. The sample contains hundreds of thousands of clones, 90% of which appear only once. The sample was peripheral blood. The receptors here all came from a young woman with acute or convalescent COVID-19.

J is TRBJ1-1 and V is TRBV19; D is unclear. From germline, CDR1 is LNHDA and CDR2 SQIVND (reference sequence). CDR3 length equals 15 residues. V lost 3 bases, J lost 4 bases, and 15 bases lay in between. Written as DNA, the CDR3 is TGTGCCAGTAGTATTAGACCCCTCGGGAGCACTGAAGCTTTCTTT. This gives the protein CASSIRPLGSTEAFF. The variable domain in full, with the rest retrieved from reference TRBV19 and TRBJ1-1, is DGGITQSPKYLFRKEGQNVTLSCEQNLNHDAMYWYRQDPGQGLRLIYYSQIVNDFQKGDIAEGYSVSREKKESFPLTVTSAQKNPTAFYLCASSIRPLGSTEAFFGQGTRLTVV.

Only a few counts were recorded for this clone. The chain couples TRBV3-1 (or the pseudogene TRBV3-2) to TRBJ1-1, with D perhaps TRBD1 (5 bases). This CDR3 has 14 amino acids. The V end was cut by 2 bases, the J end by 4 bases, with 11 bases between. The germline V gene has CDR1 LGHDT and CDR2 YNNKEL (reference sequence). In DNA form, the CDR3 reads TGTGCCAGCAGCCAAAAGACAGTCCCCACTGAAGCTTTCTTT. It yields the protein CASSQKTVPTEAFF.

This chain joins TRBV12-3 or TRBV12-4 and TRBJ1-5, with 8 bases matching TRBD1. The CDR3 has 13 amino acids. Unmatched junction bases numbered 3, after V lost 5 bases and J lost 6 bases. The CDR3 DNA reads TGTGCCAGCAGTGGACAGGGCACTCAGCCCCAGCATTTT. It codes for CASSGQGTQPQHF.

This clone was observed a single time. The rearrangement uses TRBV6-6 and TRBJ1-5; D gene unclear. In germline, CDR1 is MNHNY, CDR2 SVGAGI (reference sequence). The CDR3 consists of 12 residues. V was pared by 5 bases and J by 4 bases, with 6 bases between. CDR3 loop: CASSRHNQPQHF. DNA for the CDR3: TGTGCCAGCAGTAGACATAATCAGCCCCAGCATTTT.

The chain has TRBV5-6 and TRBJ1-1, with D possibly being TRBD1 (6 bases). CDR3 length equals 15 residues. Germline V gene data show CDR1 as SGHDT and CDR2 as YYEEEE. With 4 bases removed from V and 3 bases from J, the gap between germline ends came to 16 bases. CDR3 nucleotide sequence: TGTGCCAGCAGCGGACGGGGGGCCCTAGACACTGAAGCTTTCTTT. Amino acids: CASSGRGALDTEAFF.

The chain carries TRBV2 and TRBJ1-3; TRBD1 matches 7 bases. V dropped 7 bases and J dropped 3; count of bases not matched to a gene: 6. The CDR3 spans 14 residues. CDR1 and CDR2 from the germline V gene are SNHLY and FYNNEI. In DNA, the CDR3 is TGTGCCAGCACATACAGGGGCGTTGGAAACACCATATATTTT. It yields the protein CASTYRGVGNTIYF. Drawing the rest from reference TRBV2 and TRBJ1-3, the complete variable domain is EPEVTQTPSHQVTQMGQEVILRCVPISNHLYFYWYRQILGQKVEFLVSFYNNEISEKSEIFDDQFSVERPDGSNFTLKIRSTKLEDSAMYFCASTYRGVGNTIYFGEGSWLTVV.

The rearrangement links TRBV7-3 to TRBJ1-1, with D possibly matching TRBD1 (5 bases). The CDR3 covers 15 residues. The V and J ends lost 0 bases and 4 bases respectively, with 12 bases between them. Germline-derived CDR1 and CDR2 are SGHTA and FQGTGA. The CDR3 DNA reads TGTGCCAGCAGCTTAACGGGGGGTGGCAGCACTGAAGCTTTCTTT. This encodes CASSLTGGGSTEAFF.

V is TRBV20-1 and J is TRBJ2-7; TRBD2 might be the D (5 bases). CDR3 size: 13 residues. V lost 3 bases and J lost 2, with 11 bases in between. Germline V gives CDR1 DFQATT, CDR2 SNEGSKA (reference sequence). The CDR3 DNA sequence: TGCAGTGCTAGTCGGCGGGCGACCTACGAGCAGTACTTC. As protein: CSASRRATYEQYF.

The CDR3, as DNA: TGTGCCAGCTCACAGGGGGCAAAGTACGAGCAGTACTTC. Translation gives CASSQGAKYEQYF. This chain joins TRBV18 and TRBJ2-7; TRBD1 agrees at 7 bases. The CDR3 loop spans 13 amino acids. In germline, CDR1 is KGHSH, CDR2 LQKENI. Trimming at V came to 4 bases and at J to 4 bases, leaving 4 bases not matched to a gene.

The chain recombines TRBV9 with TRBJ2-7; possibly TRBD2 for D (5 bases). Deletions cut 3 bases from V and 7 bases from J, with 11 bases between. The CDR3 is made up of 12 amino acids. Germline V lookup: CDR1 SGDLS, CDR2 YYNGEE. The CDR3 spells CASSALSGEQYF. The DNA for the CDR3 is TGTGCCAGCAGCGCCCTTTCGGGGGAGCAGTACTTC.

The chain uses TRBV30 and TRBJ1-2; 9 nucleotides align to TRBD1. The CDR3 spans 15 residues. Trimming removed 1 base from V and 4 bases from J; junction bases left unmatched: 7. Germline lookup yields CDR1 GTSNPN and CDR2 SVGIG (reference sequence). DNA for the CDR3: TGTGCCTGGAGTGCTAGGACAGGGGAGGGCTATGGCTACACCTTC. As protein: CAWSARTGEGYGYTF.

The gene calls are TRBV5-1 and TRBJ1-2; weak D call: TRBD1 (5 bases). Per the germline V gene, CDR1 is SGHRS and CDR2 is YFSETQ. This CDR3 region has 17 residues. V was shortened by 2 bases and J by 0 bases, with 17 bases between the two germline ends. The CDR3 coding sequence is TGCGCCAGCAGCTTCCGGGCCCTGGGGGGGACTAACTATGGCTACACCTTC. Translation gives CASSFRALGGTNYGYTF.

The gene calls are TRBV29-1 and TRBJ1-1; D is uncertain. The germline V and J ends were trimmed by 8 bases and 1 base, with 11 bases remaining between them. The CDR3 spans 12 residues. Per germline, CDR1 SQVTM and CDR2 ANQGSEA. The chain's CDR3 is CSPQRANTEAFF. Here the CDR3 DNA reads TGCAGCCCCCAGAGGGCGAACACTGAAGCTTTCTTT.

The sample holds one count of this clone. The CDR3 DNA sequence: TGTGCCAGCAGTGCCACGGGACAGGGGGACAATCAGCCCCAGCATTTT. Translated: CASSATGQGDNQPQHF. The chain carries TRBV25-1 and TRBJ1-5; 11 bases agree with TRBD1. The trim removed 4 bases at V and 3 bases at J, leaving 5 bases unmatched. Germline loops: CDR1 MGHDK, CDR2 SYGVNS. This CDR3 contains 16 residues.

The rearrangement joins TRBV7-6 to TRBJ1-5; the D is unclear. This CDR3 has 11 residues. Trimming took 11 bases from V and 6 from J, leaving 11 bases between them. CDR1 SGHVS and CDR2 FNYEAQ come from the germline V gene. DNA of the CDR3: TGTGCCCGGGAGATATGTCAGCCCCAGCATTTT. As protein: CAREICQPQHF.

The CDR3 region has the DNA TGTGCCAGCAGCTTGCGGACAGGGTCTAATGAAGCTTTCTTT. As protein: CASSLRTGSNEAFF. The chain recombines TRBV5-4 with TRBJ1-1; 8 bases are shared with TRBD1. J was trimmed by 7 bases and V by 1 base; bases with no gene match: 6. CDR1 SGHNT and CDR2 YYREEE come from the germline V gene (reference sequence). This CDR3 spans 14 amino acids.

CDR3 coding DNA: TGTGCCAGCAGCGAGGGTGGACAAAATGAAAAACTGTTTTTT. The encoded protein is CASSEGGQNEKLFF. The V call is TRBV9, the J call TRBJ1-4; D is perhaps TRBD1 (5 bases). CDR1 and CDR2 (germline): SGDLS, YYNGEE. Trimming took 3 bases from V and 5 from J, leaving 11 bases between them. The CDR3 has 14 amino acids.

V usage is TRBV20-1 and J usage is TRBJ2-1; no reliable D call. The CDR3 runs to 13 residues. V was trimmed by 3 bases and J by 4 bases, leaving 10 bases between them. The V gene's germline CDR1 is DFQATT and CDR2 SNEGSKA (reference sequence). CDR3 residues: CSASEVGYNEQFF. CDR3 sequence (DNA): TGCAGTGCTAGTGAGGTCGGGTACAATGAGCAGTTCTTC.

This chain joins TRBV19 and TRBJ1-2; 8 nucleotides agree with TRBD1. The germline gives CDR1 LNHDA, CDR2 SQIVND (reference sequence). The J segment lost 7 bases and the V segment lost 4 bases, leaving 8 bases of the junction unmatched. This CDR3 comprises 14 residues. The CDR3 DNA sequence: TGTGCCAGTAGTACACCTCCAGGGGGCTTTGGCTACACCTTC. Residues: CASSTPPGGFGYTF.

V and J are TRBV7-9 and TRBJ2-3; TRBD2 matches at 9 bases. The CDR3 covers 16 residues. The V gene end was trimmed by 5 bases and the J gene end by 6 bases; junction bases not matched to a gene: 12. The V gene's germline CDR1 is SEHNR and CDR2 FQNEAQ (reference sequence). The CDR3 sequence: CASSTPLAGQRDTQYF. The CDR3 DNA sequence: TGTGCCAGCAGCACCCCTCTAGCGGGGCAACGGGATACGCAGTATTTT.

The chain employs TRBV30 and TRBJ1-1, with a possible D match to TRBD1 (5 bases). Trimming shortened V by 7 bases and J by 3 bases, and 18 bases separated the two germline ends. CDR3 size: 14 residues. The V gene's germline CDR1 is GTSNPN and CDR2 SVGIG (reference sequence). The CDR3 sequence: CASLWGGDHTEAFF. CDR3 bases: TGTGCCTCGCTCTGGGGGGGAGACCACACTGAAGCTTTCTTT.

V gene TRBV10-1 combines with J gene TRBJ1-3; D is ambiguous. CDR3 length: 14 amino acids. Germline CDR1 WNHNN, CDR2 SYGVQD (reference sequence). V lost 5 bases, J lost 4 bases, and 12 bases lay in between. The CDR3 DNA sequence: TGCGCCAGCAGTCCTCGGACTTACGGAAACACCATATATTTT. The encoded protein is CASSPRTYGNTIYF.

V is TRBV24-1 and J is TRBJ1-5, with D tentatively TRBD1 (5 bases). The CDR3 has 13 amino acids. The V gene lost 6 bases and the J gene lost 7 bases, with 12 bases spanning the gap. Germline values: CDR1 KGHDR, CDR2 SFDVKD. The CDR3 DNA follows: TGTGCCACCAGTCCACAGTGGGGCCAGCCCCAGCATTTT. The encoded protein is CATSPQWGQPQHF.

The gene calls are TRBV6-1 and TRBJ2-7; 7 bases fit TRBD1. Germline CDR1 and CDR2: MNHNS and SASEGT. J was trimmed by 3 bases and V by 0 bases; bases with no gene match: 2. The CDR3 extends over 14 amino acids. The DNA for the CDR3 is TGTGCCAGCAGTGAAGCGAGGGGGCTCTACGAGCAGTACTTC. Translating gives CASSEARGLYEQYF.